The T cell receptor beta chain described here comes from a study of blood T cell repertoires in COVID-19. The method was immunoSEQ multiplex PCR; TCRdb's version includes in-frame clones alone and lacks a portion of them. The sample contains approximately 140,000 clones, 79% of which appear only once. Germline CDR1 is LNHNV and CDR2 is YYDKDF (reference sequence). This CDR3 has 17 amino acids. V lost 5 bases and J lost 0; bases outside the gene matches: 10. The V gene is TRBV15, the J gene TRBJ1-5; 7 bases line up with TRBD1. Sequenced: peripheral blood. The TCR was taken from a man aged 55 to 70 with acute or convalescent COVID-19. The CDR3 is CATSSFLGTDSNQPQHF. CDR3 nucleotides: TGTGCCACCAGCTCTTTTTTAGGGACAGATAGCAATCAGCCCCAGCATTTT. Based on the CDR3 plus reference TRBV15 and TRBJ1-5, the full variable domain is DAMVIQNPRYQVTQFGKPVTLSCSQTLNHNVMYWYQQKSSQAPKLLFHYYDKDFNNEADTPDNFQSRRPNTSFCFLDIRSPGLGDTAMYLCATSSFLGTDSNQPQHFGDGTRLSIL.